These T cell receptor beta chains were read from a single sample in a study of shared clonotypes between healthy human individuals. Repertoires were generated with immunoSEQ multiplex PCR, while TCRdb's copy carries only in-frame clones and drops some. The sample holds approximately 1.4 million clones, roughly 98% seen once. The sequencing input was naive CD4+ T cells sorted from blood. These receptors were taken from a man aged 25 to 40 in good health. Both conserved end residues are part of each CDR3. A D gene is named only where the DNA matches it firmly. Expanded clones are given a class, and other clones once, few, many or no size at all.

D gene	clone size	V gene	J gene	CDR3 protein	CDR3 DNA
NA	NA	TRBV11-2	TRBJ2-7	CASSHSYEQYF	TGTGCCAGCAGCCACTCCTACGAGCAGTACTTC
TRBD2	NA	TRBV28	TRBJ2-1	CASLGLAGEWGYNEQFF	TGTGCCAGCTTAGGACTAGCGGGGGAGTGGGGATACAATGAGCAGTTCTTC
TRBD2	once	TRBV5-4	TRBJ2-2	CASSLYLAANTGELFF	TGTGCCAGCAGCTTGTACCTAGCGGCGAACACCGGGGAGCTGTTTTTT
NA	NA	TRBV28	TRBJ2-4	CASSFLVQGTSIQYF	TGTGCCAGCAGTTTTTTGGTGCAGGGGACGAGCATTCAGTACTTC
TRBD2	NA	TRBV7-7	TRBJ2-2	CASSPRGWRTSQAGELFF	TGTGCCAGCAGCCCAAGGGGATGGCGGACTAGCCAGGCCGGGGAGCTGTTTTTT
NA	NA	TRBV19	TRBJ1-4	CASSILQRLFF	TGTGCCAGTAGTATCCTACAGAGACTGTTTTTT
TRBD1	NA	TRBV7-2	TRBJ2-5	CASKGFRGETQYF	TGTGCCAGCAAAGGCTTCAGGGGGGAGACCCAGTACTTC
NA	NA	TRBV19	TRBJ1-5	CASKLSGGSNQPQHF	TGTGCCAGTAAGCTTTCTGGGGGGAGCAATCAGCCCCAGCATTTT
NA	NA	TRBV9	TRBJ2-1	CASSVGTSSYNEQFF	TGTGCCAGCAGCGTAGGAACCAGCTCCTACAATGAGCAGTTCTTC
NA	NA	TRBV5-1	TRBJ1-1	CASSVPPVGQSSMNTEAFF	TGCGCCAGCAGCGTCCCACCCGTAGGACAGTCATCTATGAACACTGAAGCTTTCTTT
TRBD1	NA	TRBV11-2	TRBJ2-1	CASSLVAGTVYNEQFF	TGTGCCAGCAGCTTAGTTGCCGGGACAGTCTACAATGAGCAGTTCTTC
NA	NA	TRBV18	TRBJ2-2	CASSRVGTNTGELFF	TGTGCCAGCTCCCGCGTAGGGACCAACACCGGGGAGCTGTTTTTT
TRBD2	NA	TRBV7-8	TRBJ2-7	CASSLVAGAPSYEQYF	TGTGCCAGCAGCTTAGTAGCGGGAGCTCCTTCCTACGAGCAGTACTTC
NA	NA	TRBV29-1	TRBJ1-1	CSVVEGPLNTEAFF	TGCAGCGTTGTAGAGGGGCCCTTGAACACTGAAGCTTTCTTT
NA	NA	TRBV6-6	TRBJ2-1	CASSYLAGSYNEQFF	TGTGCCAGCAGTTACCTCGCGGGCTCCTACAATGAGCAGTTCTTC
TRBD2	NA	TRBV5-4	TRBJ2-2	CAARGRESGTGELFF	TGTGCCGCTCGCGGGAGGGAGTCCGGCACCGGGGAGCTGTTTTTT
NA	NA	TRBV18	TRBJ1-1	CASSTINTEAFF	TGTGCCAGCTCAACAATAAACACTGAAGCTTTCTTT
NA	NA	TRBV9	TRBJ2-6	CASSGISGANVLTF	TGTGCCAGCAGCGGGATCTCTGGGGCCAACGTCCTGACTTTC
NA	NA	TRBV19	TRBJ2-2	CASSIPRGRAGELFF	TGTGCCAGTAGTATACCCCGGGGGCGGGCCGGGGAGCTGTTTTTT
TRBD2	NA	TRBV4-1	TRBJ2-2	CASSQGAGLAEHTPGELFF	TGCGCCAGCAGCCAAGGTGCGGGACTAGCGGAGCATACCCCCGGGGAGCTGTTTTTT
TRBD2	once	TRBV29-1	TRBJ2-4	CSVLLAGGKNIQYF	TGCAGCGTCCTACTAGCGGGAGGCAAAAACATTCAGTACTTC
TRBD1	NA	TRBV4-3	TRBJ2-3	CASSQVRTGADTQYF	TGCGCCAGCAGCCAAGTGAGGACAGGGGCAGATACGCAGTATTTT
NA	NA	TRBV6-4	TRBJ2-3	CASSGARGRFSTDTQYF	TGTGCCAGCAGTGGGGCGAGGGGGAGGTTTAGCACAGATACGCAGTATTTT
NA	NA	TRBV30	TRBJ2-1	CAWTEVGEQFF	TGTGCCTGGACGGAGGTGGGTGAGCAGTTCTTC
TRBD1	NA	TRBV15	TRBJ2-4	CATSTGGVAKNIQYF	TGTGCCACCAGCACAGGGGGTGTAGCCAAAAACATTCAGTACTTC
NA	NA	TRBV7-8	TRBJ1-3	CASSLEWEYSGNTIYF	TGTGCCAGCAGCTTAGAGTGGGAGTACTCTGGAAACACCATATATTTT
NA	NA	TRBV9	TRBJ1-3	CASSVEGQIHSGNTIYF	TGTGCCAGCAGCGTAGAAGGGCAGATCCACTCTGGAAACACCATATATTTT
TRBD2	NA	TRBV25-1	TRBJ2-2	CASSEPSGYGELFF	TGTGCCAGCAGTGAGCCTAGCGGGTACGGGGAGCTGTTTTTT
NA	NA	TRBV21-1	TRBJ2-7	CASSKSGGQAYEQYF	TGTGCCAGCAGCAAAAGCGGGGGGCAGGCCTACGAGCAGTACTTC
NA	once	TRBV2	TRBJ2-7	CASRAGGLSPYEQYF	TGTGCCAGCAGAGCTGGGGGGCTTTCCCCCTACGAGCAGTACTTC
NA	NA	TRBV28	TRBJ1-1	CASRASTPGRTEAFF	TGTGCCAGCAGGGCCTCCACCCCGGGCCGGACTGAAGCTTTCTTT
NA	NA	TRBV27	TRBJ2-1	CASSLWAGPNEQFF	TGTGCCAGCAGTTTATGGGCAGGGCCCAATGAGCAGTTCTTC
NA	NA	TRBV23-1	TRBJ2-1	CASSQSESGRRRVDEQFF	TGCGCCAGCAGTCAATCTGAATCGGGCCGACGCCGGGTGGATGAGCAGTTCTTC
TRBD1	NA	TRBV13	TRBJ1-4	CASSRGTGREKLFF	TGTGCCAGCAGCCGAGGGACAGGGCGTGAAAAACTGTTTTTT
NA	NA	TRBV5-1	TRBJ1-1	CASSQDVALEAFF	TGCGCCAGCAGCCAAGACGTAGCCCTTGAAGCTTTCTTT
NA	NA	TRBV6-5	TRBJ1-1	CASSYSSGLVEAFF	TGTGCCAGCAGTTACTCTTCAGGGTTGGTTGAAGCTTTCTTT
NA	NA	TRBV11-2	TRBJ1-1	CASSLTDLNTEAFF	TGTGCCAGCAGCTTAACCGACCTGAACACTGAAGCTTTCTTT
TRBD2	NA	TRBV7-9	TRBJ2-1	CASLAGAYNEQFF	TGTGCCAGTCTAGCGGGGGCCTACAATGAGCAGTTCTTC
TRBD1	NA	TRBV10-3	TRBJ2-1	CAIGSGQVTNEQFF	TGTGCCATCGGTTCGGGACAGGTTACCAATGAGCAGTTCTTC
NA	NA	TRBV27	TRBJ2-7	CASSSPLTGLHAQYF	TGTGCCAGCAGTTCCCCCCTAACAGGGTTGCACGCGCAGTACTTC
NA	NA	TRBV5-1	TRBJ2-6	CASSEVAGANVLTF	TGCGCCAGCAGCGAAGTAGCTGGGGCCAACGTCCTGACTTTC
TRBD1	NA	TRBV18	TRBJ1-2	CASSPSQGESGYTF	TGTGCCAGCTCACCCTCCCAGGGGGAGAGTGGCTACACCTTC
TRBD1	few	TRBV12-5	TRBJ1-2	CASGTPGQGAHGYTF	TGTGCTAGTGGTACTCCGGGACAGGGAGCTCATGGCTACACCTTC